The 28 T cell receptor beta chains listed next were all sequenced from one sample in a study of blood T cells in healthy people across ages. PCR was performed a second time for roughly 7 to 12 cycles using a sample-barcoded 5' primer and a J-beta primer mix. TCRdb redid the calling of the 5' RACE reads with MiXCR, one entry per CDR3 protein. In the table there are about 1.8 million distinct CDR3 sequences, approximately 50% of which are singletons. Sequencing used blood. The receptors originated from a woman aged 40 to 50 in good health.

In DNA, the CDR3 is TGTGCCACCAGCCGGGACAGGGGGCAATTCGAAGCTTTCTTT. It is translated as CATSRDRGQFEAFF. The rearrangement uses TRBV15 and TRBJ1-1; 12 nucleotides align to TRBD1. CDR1 and CDR2 from the germline V gene are LNHNV and YYDKDF (reference sequence). The V and J ends lost 5 bases and 8 bases, in that order; junction bases with no gene match: 6. This CDR3 is built from 14 residues.

This clonotype was seen a handful of times. The rearrangement uses TRBV6-1 and TRBJ2-3, with D possibly being TRBD2 (6 bases). Deletions cut 6 bases from V and 4 bases from J, with 17 bases between. This CDR3 contains 15 residues. Germline V CDR1 and CDR2: MNHNS, SASEGT. The CDR3 region is CASRLSHLAPDTQYF. In nucleotides, the CDR3 is TGTGCCAGCAGACTCTCCCATCTAGCGCCAGATACGCAGTATTTT.

This clonotype turned up a few times. The chain recombines TRBV12-3 or TRBV12-4 with TRBJ1-1; weak D call: TRBD1 (5 bases). The V gene lost 7 bases and the J gene lost 1 base, with 13 bases spanning the gap. This CDR3 has 14 residues. The CDR3 region has the DNA TGTGCCAGCAAGTTCCCAGGGAGGAACACTGAAGCTTTCTTT. Its translation is CASKFPGRNTEAFF.

In its sample, this clonotype was seen a few times. The chain is built from TRBV5-1 and TRBJ2-5; 8 bases line up with TRBD1. This CDR3 contains 15 residues. V shed 4 bases, J shed 5 bases, and the junction held 10 bases outside the gene matches. Germline-derived CDR1 and CDR2 are SGHRS and YFSETQ. CDR3 region: CASSAPDRDGETQYF. DNA of the CDR3: TGCGCCAGCAGCGCACCGGACAGGGATGGCGAGACCCAGTACTTC.

The chain carries TRBV4-3 and TRBJ2-3, with TRBD2 matching 8 bases. V was pared by 3 bases and J by 5 bases, with 4 bases of the junction left unmatched. The CDR3 covers 14 residues. CDR1 is LGHNA and CDR2 is YSLEER in the germline V gene. The CDR3 sequence is CASSHGLARDTQYF. CDR3 DNA: TGCGCCAGCAGCCACGGACTAGCCAGAGATACGCAGTATTTT.

V usage is TRBV7-2 and J usage is TRBJ1-1; TRBD1 matches 7 bases. This CDR3 comprises 15 residues. J was trimmed by 4 bases and V by 5 bases; bases with no gene match: 10. Germline V lookup: CDR1 SGHTA, CDR2 FQGNSA. The CDR3 DNA reads as TGTGCCAGCAGCCCGCGGGACAGATTGAGCACTGAAGCTTTCTTT. It is translated as CASSPRDRLSTEAFF.

This clonotype appeared many times. The chain is built from TRBV7-9 and TRBJ2-1; 9 bases are shared with TRBD2. The CDR3 extends over 15 amino acids. Trimming took 5 bases from V and 0 from J; bases not matched to a gene: 2. Germline lookup yields CDR1 SEHNR and CDR2 FQNEAQ (reference sequence). As DNA, the CDR3 is TGTGCCAGCAGCCGTAGCGGGAGCTCCTACAATGAGCAGTTCTTC. This translates into CASSRSGSSYNEQFF.

A single count supports this clonotype. V usage is TRBV6-5 and J usage is TRBJ2-3; D ambiguous. Trimming took 0 bases from V and 0 from J, leaving 7 bases between them. Germline-derived CDR1 and CDR2 are MNHEY and SVGAGI. This CDR3 has 15 residues. The CDR3 coding sequence is TGTGCCAGCAGTTACTCGATCATTAGCACAGATACGCAGTATTTT. The encoded protein is CASSYSIISTDTQYF.

The V and J genes are TRBV7-2 and TRBJ2-7; D unresolved. Per germline, CDR1 SGHTA and CDR2 FQGNSA. The V end was cut by 5 bases, the J end by 6 bases, with 11 bases between. The CDR3 loop spans 12 amino acids. CDR3 nucleotides: TGTGCCAGCAGCCTAACGAACTGCGAGCAGTACTTC. This encodes CASSLTNCEQYF.

This clonotype was picked up one time. The chain links TRBV27 to TRBJ2-1; TRBD1 aligns across 8 bases. Trimming took 4 bases from V and 6 from J; bases not matched to a gene: 11. Germline CDR1 MNHEY, CDR2 SMNVEV (reference sequence). This CDR3 is built from 16 residues. DNA for the CDR3: TGTGCCAGCAGTTCAGGGGACAGGCCCACTTGCAATGAGCAGTTCTTC. Translating gives CASSSGDRPTCNEQFF.

The chain recombines TRBV11-2 with TRBJ2-1; tentatively, D is TRBD1 (6 bases). Looked up from germline, CDR1 is SGHAT and CDR2 is FQNNGV. The CDR3 consists of 16 residues. V lost 0 bases and J 5 bases, leaving 14 bases between the germline ends. The DNA of the CDR3 is TGTGCCAGCAGCTTAGACCTAGCAGGGGACGACAATGAGCAGTTCTTC. Protein product: CASSLDLAGDDNEQFF.

This chain links TRBV24-1 with TRBJ2-3; 9 bases are a match to TRBD2. The germline V gene encodes CDR1 KGHDR and CDR2 SFDVKD. V was clipped by 0 bases and J by 4 bases; unmatched bases: 4. The CDR3 sequence is 16 residues long. CDR3 DNA sequence: TGTGCCACCAGTGATTTGGGCGGGGGGGCCGCAGATACGCAGTATTTT. This translates into CATSDLGGGAADTQYF.

J is TRBJ2-7 and V is TRBV9; no reliable D call. Looked up from germline, CDR1 is SGDLS and CDR2 is YYNGEE. This CDR3 comprises 15 residues. The V end lost 2 bases, the J end lost 6 bases, and 18 bases lay between the germline ends. The chain's CDR3 is CASSVVLHVISEQYF. The CDR3 DNA reads TGTGCCAGCAGCGTGGTTCTCCATGTTATTAGCGAGCAGTACTTC.

DNA of the CDR3: TGTGCCAGCAGTAGGGAGGACAGTGAGGTCAATGAGCAGTTCTTC. This translates into CASSREDSEVNEQFF. This chain joins TRBV6-6 and TRBJ2-1, with D perhaps given as TRBD1 or TRBD2 (6 bases each). V gave up 5 bases and J gave up 6 bases, with 17 bases separating them. Germline V gene sequence: CDR1 MNHNY, CDR2 SVGAGI (reference sequence). CDR3 size: 15 residues.

The genes are TRBV20-1 and TRBJ1-6; tentative D call: TRBD1 (5 bases). Deletions cut 1 base from V and 5 bases from J, with 12 bases between. The CDR3 length is 15 residues. Germline CDR1 reads DFQATT; CDR2 reads SNEGSKA (reference sequence). CDR3 DNA sequence: TGCAGTGCTAGAGCGTCAGGGAGAGATAATTCACCCCTCCACTTT. The encoded protein is CSARASGRDNSPLHF.

The rearrangement joins TRBV10-3 to TRBJ2-1; D is unclear. V dropped 10 bases and J dropped 4 bases, with 14 bases sitting between them. This CDR3 region has 13 residues. Germline CDR1 is ENHRY and CDR2 is SYGVKD. The CDR3 nucleotides are TGTGCCAGCGCAAGAAAGGTGTACAATGAGCAGTTCTTC. This sequence encodes CASARKVYNEQFF.

This chain connects TRBV15 to TRBJ2-5; maybe TRBD2 (6 bases). Deletions cut 1 base from V and 11 bases from J, with 29 bases between. Germline V CDR1 and CDR2: LNHNV, YYDKDF (reference sequence). CDR3 length equals 18 residues. The CDR3 loop reads CATSRVAGSYGPYNEQYF. CDR3 DNA sequence: TGTGCCACCAGCAGAGTGGCGGGGTCCTATGGGCCATACAATGAGCAGTACTTC.

The genes are TRBV20-1 and TRBJ2-1; 10 bases are shared with TRBD1. TRBJ2-7 matches the DNA end more closely, so the J call is doubtful. The CDR3 runs to 15 residues. Germline V gene sequence: CDR1 DFQATT, CDR2 SNEGSKA (reference sequence). The CDR3 DNA sequence: TGCAGTGCTTACGGACAGGGGGACACCTACAATGAGCAGTACTTC. This encodes CSAYGQGDTYNEQYF.

The chain combines TRBV24-1 with TRBJ2-3; 8 bases are a match to TRBD2. Germline V gives CDR1 KGHDR, CDR2 SFDVKD. Trimming took 1 base from V and 6 from J; bases not matched to a gene: 8. This CDR3 comprises 16 residues. The CDR3 loop reads CATSDLSGGGLDTQYF. In DNA form, the CDR3 reads TGTGCCACCAGTGATTTAAGCGGGGGCGGGTTGGATACGCAGTATTTT.

J is TRBJ1-5 and V is TRBV20-1, with no clear D. V lost 3 bases and J 4 bases, leaving 10 bases between the germline ends. CDR1 is DFQATT, CDR2 SNEGSKA, per germline (reference sequence). CDR3 length: 13 amino acids. The CDR3, as DNA: TGCAGTGCTAGGTCGGCAAAAAATCAGCCCCAGCATTTT. Its translation: CSARSAKNQPQHF.

The rearrangement joins TRBV20-1 to TRBJ1-1, with D perhaps TRBD1 (5 bases). CDR3 length: 11 amino acids. The germline V gene encodes CDR1 DFQATT and CDR2 SNEGSKA (reference sequence). V was pared by 2 bases and J by 8 bases, with 9 bases between. The CDR3 bases are TGCAGTGCTAGATATGGGGGAGAAGCTTTCTTT. Translation gives CSARYGGEAFF.

The chain is built from TRBV7-9 and TRBJ1-2; 10 bases align to TRBD1. From germline, CDR1 is SEHNR and CDR2 FQNEAQ (reference sequence). V lost 4 bases to trimming and J lost 5 bases; unmatched junction nucleotides: 7. The CDR3 extends over 15 amino acids. DNA for the CDR3: TGTGCCAGCAGCTACGGGGACAGGGGTCATTATGGCTACACCTTC. Residues: CASSYGDRGHYGYTF.

V and J are TRBV10-3 and TRBJ2-5; 9 bases agree with TRBD1. This CDR3 spans 13 amino acids. Germline lookup yields CDR1 ENHRY and CDR2 SYGVKD. V lost 8 bases and J lost 5; bases outside the gene matches: 6. The DNA of the CDR3 is TGTGCCATCTCCGGGACAGGGAGTGAGACCCAGTACTTC. Protein product: CAISGTGSETQYF.

The chain uses TRBV2 and TRBJ1-2; a possible D gene is TRBD1 (6 bases). Germline assignment: CDR1 SNHLY and CDR2 FYNNEI. This CDR3 has 13 residues. Trimming took 5 bases from V and 3 from J, leaving 10 bases between them. The CDR3, as DNA: TGTGCCAGCAGTACCACAGGGTACTATGGCTACACCTTC. This encodes CASSTTGYYGYTF.

This clonotype was picked up a small number of times. This chain connects TRBV4-1 to TRBJ2-1; D may match TRBD1 or TRBD2 (5 bases each). Germline V gives CDR1 MGHRA, CDR2 YSYEKL. CDR3 length: 15 amino acids. The V end was cut by 0 bases, the J end by 9 bases, with 15 bases between. DNA for the CDR3: TGCGCCAGCAGCCAAGAGAGGGGCTTGATCGGTGAGCAGTTCTTC. It yields the protein CASSQERGLIGEQFF.

The chain uses TRBV28 and TRBJ1-4, with a tentative D call TRBD1 (6 bases). The ends were cut back, 8 bases at V and 0 bases at J, with 16 bases in the middle. The CDR3 runs to 16 residues. Germline V gene sequence: CDR1 MDHEN, CDR2 SYDVKM. The CDR3 sequence is CASGGQGRATNEKLFF. The CDR3 DNA follows: TGTGCCAGCGGAGGCCAGGGGCGTGCAACTAATGAAAAACTGTTTTTT.

The chain has TRBV27 and TRBJ2-5; D might be TRBD1 (6 bases). The CDR3 runs to 15 residues. Germline V gene sequence: CDR1 MNHEY, CDR2 SMNVEV (reference sequence). The ends were cut back, 5 bases at V and 3 bases at J, with 16 bases in the middle. The CDR3 sequence is CASSHRQALKETQYF. CDR3 bases: TGTGCCAGCAGTCATCGACAGGCCCTAAAAGAGACCCAGTACTTC.

This clonotype was observed a handful of times. The chain has TRBV20-1 and TRBJ2-4; 9 bases match TRBD2. CDR3 length: 14 residues. The germline gives CDR1 DFQATT, CDR2 SNEGSKA (reference sequence). J was trimmed by 7 bases and V by 1 base; bases with no gene match: 5. CDR3 nucleotide sequence: TGCAGTGCTAGAGTAGCGGGGGTCCTTAACATTCAGTACTTC. Translated, it gives CSARVAGVLNIQYF.